The rows below give T cell receptor beta chains drawn from one sample of a study of a mutant IDH1 vaccine in newly diagnosed glioma. Some clones are missing from TCRdb's copy, which holds only in-frame ones; the method was immunoSEQ multiplex PCR. The repertoire includes 30,000 to 40,000 clones, 90% of them detected once, and around 5.1% sits in the top ten. These TCRs are of unknown antigen specificity. The material sequenced was PBMCs, taken from a glioma patient whose treatment included an IDH1 peptide vaccine. Receptor source: a woman aged 40-49 years with glioma. The CDR3 runs from the conserved cysteine through the conserved F or W. The D gene is left open where the match is weak. Where a row states a size, it is once, few, many or the class of an expanded clone; other rows omit it.

j_call | d_call | v_call | clone_size | cdr3_nt | cdr3_aa
TRBJ2-3 | - | TRBV29-1 | - | TGCAGCGTTGTTAGGCCTCTGGGTATGGTAGATACGCAGTATTTT | CSVVRPLGMVDTQYF
TRBJ2-1 | - | TRBV11-2 | - | TGTGCCAGCAGCTCGCCTAGAAGCTCCTACAATGAGCAGTTCTTC | CASSSPRSSYNEQFF
TRBJ1-5 | TRBD1 | TRBV2 | - | TGTGCCAGCAGGCAGGGACAGGGGGCAACTCAGCCCCAGCATTTT | CASRQGQGATQPQHF
TRBJ2-5 | - | TRBV4-1 | - | TGCGCCAGCAGCCAAGGAACAGGGCTCACCATGGAGGCCCAGTACTTC | CASSQGTGLTMEAQYF
TRBJ2-7 | TRBD1 | TRBV7-8 | - | TGTGCCAGCAGCCCCGGACAGGGTCCCTCCTACGAGCAGTACTTC | CASSPGQGPSYEQYF
TRBJ2-1 | TRBD2 | TRBV9 | once | TGTGCCAGCAGCCCACGCTGGACTAGCGGGCGAAACAATGAGCAGTTCTTC | CASSPRWTSGRNNEQFF
TRBJ1-2 | - | TRBV19 | - | TGTGCCAGTAGTACACAGGGCCGCGCCTATGGCTACACCTTC | CASSTQGRAYGYTF
TRBJ2-1 | TRBD2 | TRBV28 | - | TGTGCCAGCAGTTTTACGGCGGGAGCTTACAATGAGCAGTTCTTC | CASSFTAGAYNEQFF
TRBJ2-7 | - | TRBV15 | - | TGTGCCACTGGCAGCGGCTACGAGCAGTACTTC | CATGSGYEQYF
TRBJ1-1 | - | TRBV4-2 | - | TGTGCCAGCAGCATACACAGGTCGCTAGAAGCTTTCTTT | CASSIHRSLEAFF
TRBJ2-3 | TRBD2 | TRBV28 | - | TGTGCCAGCAGTTTTCTAGCGGGAACAGATACGCAGTATTTT | CASSFLAGTDTQYF
TRBJ2-7 | TRBD2 | TRBV11-2 | medium-sized | TGTGCCAGCATTGCGGGGGGCGAGCAGTACTTC | CASIAGGEQYF
TRBJ2-5 | - | TRBV7-6 | few | TGTGCCAGCAGCCCCATGGAGACCCAGTACTTC | CASSPMETQYF
TRBJ1-1 | - | TRBV5-1 | - | TGCGCCAGCAGCTTGGAATCGGTGAACACTGAAGCTTTCTTT | CASSLESVNTEAFF
TRBJ1-5 | TRBD1 | TRBV28 | - | TGTGCCAGCAGAGGAGGGGGCGGGAGCAATCAGCCCCAGCATTTT | CASRGGGGSNQPQHF
TRBJ2-5 | TRBD1 | TRBV18 | - | TGTGCCAGCTCACGACTACAGGGGACCGGGGAGACCCAGTACTTC | CASSRLQGTGETQYF
TRBJ1-1 | - | TRBV4-1 | - | TGCGCCAGCAGCCACCAAACGGGAGGGTATAGGGCTGGCACTGAAGCTTTCTTT | CASSHQTGGYRAGTEAFF
TRBJ1-1 | TRBD1 | TRBV7-2 | - | TGTGCCAGCAGCTTAGAAGGACAGGGGGCATCAGCGACTTTCTTT | CASSLEGQGASATFF
TRBJ2-7 | - | TRBV4-1 | once | TGCGCCAGCAGCCAAGAACCCCCCGAAGCCGTGAGCTCCTACGAGCAGTACTTC | CASSQEPPEAVSSYEQYF
TRBJ1-2 | - | TRBV10-3 | - | TGTGCCATCAGTGATCCCCGAAGTGAGGAGGGGGGTATGTATGGCTACACCTTC | CAISDPRSEEGGMYGYTF
TRBJ1-2 | - | TRBV4-3 | - | TGCGCCAGCAGCCAAGATACCAGAAGGGAGCATGGCTACACCTTC | CASSQDTRREHGYTF
TRBJ1-4 | - | TRBV4-3 | - | TGCGCCAGCAGCCAAGATGGCCCAGGGGTTCTCAATGAAAAACTGTTTTTT | CASSQDGPGVLNEKLFF
TRBJ1-3 | - | TRBV2 | - | TGTGCCAGCAGGGTGGAGGTATACTCTGGAAACACCATATATTTT | CASRVEVYSGNTIYF
TRBJ1-1 | TRBD1 | TRBV6-5 | - | TGTGCCAGCAGTTTAGACAGGGGCGAAGCTTTCTTT | CASSLDRGEAFF
TRBJ2-7 | - | TRBV4-1 | - | TGCGCCAGCAGCCAGGAGGACTTTTCCTACGAGCAGTACTTC | CASSQEDFSYEQYF
TRBJ2-7 | - | TRBV4-2 | - | TGTGCCAGCAGCCAAGAAGGAGCATACGAGCAGTACTTC | CASSQEGAYEQYF